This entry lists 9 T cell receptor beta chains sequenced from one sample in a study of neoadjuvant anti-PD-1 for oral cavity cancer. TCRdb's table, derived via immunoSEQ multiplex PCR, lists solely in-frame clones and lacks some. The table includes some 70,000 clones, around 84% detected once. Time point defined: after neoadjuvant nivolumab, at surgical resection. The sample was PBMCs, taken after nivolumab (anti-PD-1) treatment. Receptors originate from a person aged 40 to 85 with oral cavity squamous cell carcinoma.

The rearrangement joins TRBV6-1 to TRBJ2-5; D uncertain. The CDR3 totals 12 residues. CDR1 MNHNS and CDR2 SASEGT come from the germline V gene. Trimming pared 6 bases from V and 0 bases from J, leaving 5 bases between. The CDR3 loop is CASRYYQETQYF. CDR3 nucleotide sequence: TGTGCCAGCAGGTATTACCAAGAGACCCAGTACTTC.

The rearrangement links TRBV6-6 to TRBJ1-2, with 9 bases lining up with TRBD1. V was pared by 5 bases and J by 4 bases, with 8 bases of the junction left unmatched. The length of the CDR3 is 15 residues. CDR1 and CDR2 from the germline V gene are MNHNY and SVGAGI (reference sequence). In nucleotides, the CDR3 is TGTGCCAGCAGTCCAACAGGGGGCGGAAGCTATGGCTACACCTTC. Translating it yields CASSPTGGGSYGYTF.

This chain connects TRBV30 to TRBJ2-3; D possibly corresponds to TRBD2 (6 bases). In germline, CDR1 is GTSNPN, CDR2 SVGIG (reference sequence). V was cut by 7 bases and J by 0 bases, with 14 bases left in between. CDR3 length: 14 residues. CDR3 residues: CASSLALSTDTQYF. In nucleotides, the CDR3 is TGTGCCTCCTCTCTAGCGCTTAGCACAGATACGCAGTATTTT.

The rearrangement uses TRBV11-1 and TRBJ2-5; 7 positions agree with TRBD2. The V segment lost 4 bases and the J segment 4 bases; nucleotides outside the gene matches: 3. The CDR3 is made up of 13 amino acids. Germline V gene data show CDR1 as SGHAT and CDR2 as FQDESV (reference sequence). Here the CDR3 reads CASSSVAGETQYF. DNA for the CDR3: TGTGCCAGCAGCTCCGTAGCGGGAGAGACCCAGTACTTC. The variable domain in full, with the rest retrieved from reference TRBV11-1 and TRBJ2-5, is EAEVAQSPRYKITEKSQAVAFWCDPISGHATLYWYRQILGQGPELLVQFQDESVVDDSQLPKDRFSAERLKGVDSTLKIQPAELGDSAMYLCASSSVAGETQYFGPGTRLLVL.

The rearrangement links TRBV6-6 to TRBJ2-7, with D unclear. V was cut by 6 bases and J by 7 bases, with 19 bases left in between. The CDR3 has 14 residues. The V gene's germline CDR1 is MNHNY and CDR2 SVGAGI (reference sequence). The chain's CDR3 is CASSKESEIFEQYF. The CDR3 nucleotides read TGTGCCAGCAGCAAGGAGAGCGAGATTTTTGAGCAGTACTTC.

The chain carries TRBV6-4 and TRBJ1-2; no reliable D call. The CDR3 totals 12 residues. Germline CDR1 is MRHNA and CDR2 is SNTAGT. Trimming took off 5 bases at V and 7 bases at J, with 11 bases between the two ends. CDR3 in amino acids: CASSYRRGGYTF. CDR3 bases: TGTGCCAGCAGTTATAGGCGCGGTGGCTACACCTTC.

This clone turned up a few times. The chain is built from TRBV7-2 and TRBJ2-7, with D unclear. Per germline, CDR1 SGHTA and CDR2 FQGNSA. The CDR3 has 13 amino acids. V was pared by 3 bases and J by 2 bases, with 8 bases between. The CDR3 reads CASSFLPTYEQYF. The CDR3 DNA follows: TGTGCCAGCAGCTTCCTCCCCACCTACGAGCAGTACTTC. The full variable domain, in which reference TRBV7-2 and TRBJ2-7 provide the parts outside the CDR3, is GAGVSQSPSNKVTEKGKDVELRCDPISGHTALYWYRQSLGQGLEFLIYFQGNSAPDKSGLPSDRFSAERTGGSVSTLTIQRTQQEDSAVYLCASSFLPTYEQYFGPGTRLTVT.

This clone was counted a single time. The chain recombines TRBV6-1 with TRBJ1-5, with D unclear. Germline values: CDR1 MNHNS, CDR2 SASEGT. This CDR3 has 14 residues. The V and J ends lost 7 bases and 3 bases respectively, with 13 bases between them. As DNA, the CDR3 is TGTGCCAGCAAGAATGGGCAGATCAATCAGCCCCAGCATTTT. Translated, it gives CASKNGQINQPQHF.

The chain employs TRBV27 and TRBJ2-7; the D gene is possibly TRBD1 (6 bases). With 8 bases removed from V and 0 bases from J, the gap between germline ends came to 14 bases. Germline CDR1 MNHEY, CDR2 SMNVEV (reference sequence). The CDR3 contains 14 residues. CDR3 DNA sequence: TGTGCCAGCGGCCAGGGGATGAGCTCCTACGAGCAGTACTTC. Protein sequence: CASGQGMSSYEQYF.